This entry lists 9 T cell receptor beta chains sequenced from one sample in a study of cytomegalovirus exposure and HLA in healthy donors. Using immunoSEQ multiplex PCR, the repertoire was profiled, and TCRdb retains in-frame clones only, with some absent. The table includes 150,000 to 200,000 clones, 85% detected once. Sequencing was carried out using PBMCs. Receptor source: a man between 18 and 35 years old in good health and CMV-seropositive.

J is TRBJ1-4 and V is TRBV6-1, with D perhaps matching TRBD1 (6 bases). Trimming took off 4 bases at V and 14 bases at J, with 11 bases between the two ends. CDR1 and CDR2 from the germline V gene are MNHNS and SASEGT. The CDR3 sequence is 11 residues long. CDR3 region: CASSASDSLFF. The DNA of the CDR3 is TGTGCCAGCAGTGCGTCGGACAGTCTGTTTTTT.

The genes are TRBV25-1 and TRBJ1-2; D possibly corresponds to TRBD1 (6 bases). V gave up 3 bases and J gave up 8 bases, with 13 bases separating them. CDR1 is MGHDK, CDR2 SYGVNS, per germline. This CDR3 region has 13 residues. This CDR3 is CASSDYWQGGYTF. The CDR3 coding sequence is TGTGCCAGCAGTGATTATTGGCAGGGGGGCTACACCTTC.

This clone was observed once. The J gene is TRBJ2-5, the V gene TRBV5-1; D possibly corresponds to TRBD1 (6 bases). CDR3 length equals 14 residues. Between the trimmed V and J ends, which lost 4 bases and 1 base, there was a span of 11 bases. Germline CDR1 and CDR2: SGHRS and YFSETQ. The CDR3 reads CASSLQGLQETQYF. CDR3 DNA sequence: TGCGCCAGCAGCCTTCAGGGGCTCCAAGAGACCCAGTACTTC.

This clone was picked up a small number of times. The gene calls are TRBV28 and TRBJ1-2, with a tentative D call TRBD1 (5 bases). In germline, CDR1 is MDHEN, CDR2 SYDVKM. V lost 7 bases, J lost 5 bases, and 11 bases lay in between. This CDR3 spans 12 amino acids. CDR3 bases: TGTGCCAGCACCCCGCGGGGGTATGGCTACACCTTC. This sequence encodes CASTPRGYGYTF.

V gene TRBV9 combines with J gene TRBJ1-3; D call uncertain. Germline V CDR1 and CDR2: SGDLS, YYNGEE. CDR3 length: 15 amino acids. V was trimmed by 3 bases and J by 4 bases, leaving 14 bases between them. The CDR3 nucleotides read TGTGCCAGCAGCGCGACTCACGGCGGGGGAAACACCATATATTTT. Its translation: CASSATHGGGNTIYF. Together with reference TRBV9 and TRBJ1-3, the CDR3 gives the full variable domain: DSGVTQTPKHLITATGQRVTLRCSPRSGDLSVYWYQQSLDQGLQFLIQYYNGEERAKGNILERFSAQQFPDLHSELNLSSLELGDSALYFCASSATHGGGNTIYFGEGSWLTVV.

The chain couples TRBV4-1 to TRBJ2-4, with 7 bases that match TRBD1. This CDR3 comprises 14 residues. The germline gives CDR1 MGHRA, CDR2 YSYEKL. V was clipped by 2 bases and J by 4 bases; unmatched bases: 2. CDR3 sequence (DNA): TGCGCCAGCAGCCAACTGGGACAGAAAAACATTCAGTACTTC. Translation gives CASSQLGQKNIQYF.

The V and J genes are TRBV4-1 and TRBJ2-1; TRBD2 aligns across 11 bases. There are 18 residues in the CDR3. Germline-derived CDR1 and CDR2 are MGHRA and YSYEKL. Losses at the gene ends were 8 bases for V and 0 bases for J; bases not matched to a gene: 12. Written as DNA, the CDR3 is TGCGCCAGCGAGGGGCGGAGTAGCGGGAGGGTCTCCTACAATGAGCAGTTCTTC. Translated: CASEGRSSGRVSYNEQFF.

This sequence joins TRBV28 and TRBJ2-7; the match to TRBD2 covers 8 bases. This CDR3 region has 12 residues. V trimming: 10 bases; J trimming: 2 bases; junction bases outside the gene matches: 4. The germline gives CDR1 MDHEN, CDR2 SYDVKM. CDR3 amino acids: CATFGRAYEQYF. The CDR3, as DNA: TGTGCCACTTTCGGGAGGGCCTACGAGCAGTACTTC.

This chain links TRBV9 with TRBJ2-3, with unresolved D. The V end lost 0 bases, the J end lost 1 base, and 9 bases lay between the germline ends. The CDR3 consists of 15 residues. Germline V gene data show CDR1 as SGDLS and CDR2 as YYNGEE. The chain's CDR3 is CASSVGSVGTDTQYF. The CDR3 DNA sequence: TGTGCCAGCAGCGTAGGCTCGGTCGGCACAGATACGCAGTATTTT.